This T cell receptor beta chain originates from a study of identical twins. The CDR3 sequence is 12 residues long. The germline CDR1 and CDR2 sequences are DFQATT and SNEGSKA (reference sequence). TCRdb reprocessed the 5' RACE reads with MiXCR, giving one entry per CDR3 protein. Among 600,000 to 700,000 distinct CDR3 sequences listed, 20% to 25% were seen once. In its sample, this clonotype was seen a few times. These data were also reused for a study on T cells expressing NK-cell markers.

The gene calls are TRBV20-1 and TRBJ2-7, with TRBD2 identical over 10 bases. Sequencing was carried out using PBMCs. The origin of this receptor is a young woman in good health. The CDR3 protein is CSLAGASYEQYF. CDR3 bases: TGCAGCCTAGCGGGAGCGTCCTACGAGCAGTACTTC.